The T cell receptor (beta chain) described here comes from a study of blood T cell repertoires in COVID-19. Study summary: There were acute and convalescent COVID-19 samples, and they came from the United States, Italy and Spain. T cells, B-cell-depleted T cells, or PBMCs provided the cDNA or gDNA that served as material.

In assigning cohorts, the study relied on participant-reported clinical history. Profiled with immunoSEQ multiplex PCR; TCRdb holds only in-frame clones, not every one. The sample shows 200,000 to 250,000 clones, around 85% of them seen only once. Germline CDR1 is SGHTA and CDR2 is FQGNSA. The CDR3 totals 15 residues. After removal of 6 bases from V and 7 bases from J, the junction contained 10 bases not matched to a gene. The TCR sequence derives from a woman aged 45-60 years with acute COVID-19. The material sequenced was PBMCs or T cells enriched from blood (not recorded which). The chain couples TRBV7-2 to TRBJ2-1; 9 positions match TRBD1. For the CDR3, the DNA is TGTGCCAGCAGACCTCCGGGACAGGGTGTAAATGAGCAGTTCTTC. It yields the protein CASRPPGQGVNEQFF.